The sequence of this T cell receptor beta chain was determined in a study of T cells in localized non-small cell lung cancer (dated by TCRdb to the early 2020s). As for the study more broadly: The study examined T cell repertoires in roughly 240 patients with early-stage NSCLC and compared tumors with uninvolved tumor-adjacent lungs. The cohort was made up of around 220 treatment-naive NSCLC patients whose localized lung tumors had been resected. Of the NSCLC patients, 129 were male and some 97 were female, and the mean age was approximately 64 years.

The table lists this clone with a few counts. There is no known antigen for this receptor. Base quality data are lacking; no much larger clone is found one base away. The immunoSEQ Assay was used to sequence TCR beta CDR3 regions from DNA. The paper's data handling went like this. T cell density was computed as TCR beta template counts normalized to usable DNA estimated by amplifying housekeeping genes. Using the preseqR package, richness was estimated by extrapolating to 120,000 templates for tissue samples and 400,000 templates for PBMC samples. Clonality was defined as one minus Pielou's evenness. Differential abundance testing on productive amino-acid clonotypes, with a minimum total count of 5 and an alpha of 0.1, was used to identify tissue-enriched TCRs. The Jaccard Index and the Morisita Overlap Index were used to measure how much the repertoires overlapped between compartments. TCR beta CDR3s were clustered by GLIPH together with public tetramer-defined viral CDR3s, and at least three viral sequences plus V-gene enrichment were required for viral motifs. Not all clones reach the TCRdb copy of this immuneACCESS table, which keeps in-frame sequences only. Checked studies attribute under half of the gap to unresolved V genes and leave the rest unexplained. D and trimming were read from the DNA, whereas the V and J calls and clone size are those reported in that table. The sample yields about 54,000 clones; about 83% were counted once. The top ten clonotypes cover 20% of the sample.

At diagnosis, peripheral blood, uninvolved tumor-adjacent lung and tumor were collected and stored as a combination of fresh-frozen and FFPE material. For TCR repertoire profiling, blood samples were analyzed as peripheral blood mononuclear cells. Broader findings and caveats from the paper: Longer overall survival was associated with higher T cell density in blood, whereas shorter survival was associated with higher clonality in adjacent lung. Because the study design was exploratory, TCR variables were selected using unadjusted p-values without false-discovery rate correction. The highest T cell clonality was observed in uninvolved tumor-adjacent lung, where clonality exceeded that of tumor, suggesting that antigenic responses were more focused in uninvolved tumor-adjacent lung. Because multi-region sequencing of the tumors was not done, intratumor heterogeneity could not be ruled out. Of the top 100 tumor clones, a median of 57 were detected in paired uninvolved adjacent lung; over 25 were also among that lung's top 100.

Its CDR3 holds 14 amino acids, cysteine through phenylalanine. CDR3 DNA is the only sequence kept; it has 42 bases, read in frame from the first base. As encoded in the germline V gene (reference sequence), CDR1 is SGHNT while CDR2 is YYREEE. V is clipped by 5 bases and J by 0 bases, and the sequence between their germline boundaries is 11 bases long. The V gene is TRBV5-4 and the J gene is TRBJ1-2, with a weak D call of TRBD1 (5 bases match). The TCR was taken from a female donor over 55 with stage II squamous cell lung carcinoma. The source was peripheral blood, collected before any cancer treatment. The DNA sequence is TGTGCCAGCAGAAGGGACGGAGCTAACTATGGCTACACCTTC. Its product reads: CASRRDGANYGYTF.